This T cell receptor beta chain originates from a study of blood T cell repertoires in COVID-19. About the research overall: From T cells, B-cell-depleted T cells, or PBMCs came the material, which was cDNA or gDNA.

This CDR3 region has 19 residues. CDR1 and CDR2 (germline): LNHNV, YYDKDF (reference sequence). Deletions cut 0 bases from V and 0 bases from J, with 21 bases between. Seattle's enrolled individuals joined amid active infection and were then monitored longitudinally. Original processing notes: Scientists estimated how many nucleated cells there were by amplifying reference gene primers. Sequencing was performed with immunoSEQ multiplex PCR; in TCRdb, only in-frame clones are kept and a portion is missing. Clonal size and the V and J genes are those of that table, whereas D and trimming came from the DNA. The sample holds roughly 190,000 clones; around 85% are singletons and the top ten take 10% to 11%.

What was sequenced was peripheral blood. The clonotype was recovered from an older woman with COVID-19, enrolled during active disease. The rearrangement links TRBV15 to TRBJ2-7; tentatively, D is TRBD2 (5 bases). The CDR3 DNA reads as TGTGCCACCAGCAGAGATCGAGGTCCGGCTAGCCAGAGCTCCTACGAGCAGTACTTC. It specifies CATSRDRGPASQSSYEQYF.